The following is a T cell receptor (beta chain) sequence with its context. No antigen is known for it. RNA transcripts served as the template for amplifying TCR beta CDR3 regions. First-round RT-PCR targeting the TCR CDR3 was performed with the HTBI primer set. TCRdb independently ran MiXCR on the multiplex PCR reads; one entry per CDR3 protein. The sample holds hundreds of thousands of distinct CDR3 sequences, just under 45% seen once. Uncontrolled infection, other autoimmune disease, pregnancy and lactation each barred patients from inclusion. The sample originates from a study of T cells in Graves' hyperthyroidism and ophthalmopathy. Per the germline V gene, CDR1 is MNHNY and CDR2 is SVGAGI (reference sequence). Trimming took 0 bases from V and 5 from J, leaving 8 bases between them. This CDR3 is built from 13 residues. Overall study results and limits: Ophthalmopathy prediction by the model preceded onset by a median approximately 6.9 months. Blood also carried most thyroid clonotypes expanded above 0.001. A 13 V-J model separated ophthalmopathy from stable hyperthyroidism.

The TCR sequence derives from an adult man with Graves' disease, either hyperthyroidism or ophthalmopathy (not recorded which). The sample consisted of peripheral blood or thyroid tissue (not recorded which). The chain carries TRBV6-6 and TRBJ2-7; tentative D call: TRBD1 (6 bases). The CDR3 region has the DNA TGTGCCAGCAGTTACTCTGCAGGGGACGAGCAGTACTTC. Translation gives CASSYSAGDEQYF.